This T cell receptor beta chain was profiled in a study of blood T cell repertoires in COVID-19. Here immunoSEQ multiplex PCR was the method, and the copy in TCRdb shows in-frame clones only, minus some. The sample carries 200,000 to 250,000 clones, about 90% recorded once. To note about this clone: Within the sample, other DNA sequences also encode this same CDR3.

The V gene lost 3 bases and the J gene lost 4 bases, with 7 bases spanning the gap. This CDR3 has 14 amino acids. CDR1 and CDR2 from the germline V gene are SGHAT and FQNNGV. The V call is TRBV11-2, the J call TRBJ1-6; D is perhaps TRBD1 (5 bases). Sequencing used peripheral blood. The clonotype was recovered from a woman between 45 and 65 years old with acute or convalescent COVID-19. CDR3 protein: CASSLGGYNSPLHF. The CDR3 nucleotides are TGTGCCAGCAGCTTGGGGGGATATAATTCACCCCTCCACTTT.